The 22 T cell receptor beta chains in this list originate from one sample, sequenced in a study of cytomegalovirus exposure and HLA in healthy donors. Use of 60 Vbeta and 13 Jbeta primers characterized the PCR. Method: immunoSEQ multiplex PCR; TCRdb's copy keeps in-frame clones and lacks some. This sample carries 130,000 or so clones, around four fifths of them seen once, and the ten largest clones take approximately 2.1%. The material sequenced was PBMCs. These receptors originate from a woman in her 40s in good health and CMV-seropositive.

The V and J genes are TRBV9 and TRBJ2-2; D perhaps matches TRBD2 (5 bases). Trimming left V 1 base short and J 3 bases short, with 10 bases between. CDR1 is SGDLS and CDR2 is YYNGEE in the germline V gene. CDR3 size: 15 residues. The DNA of the CDR3 is TGTGCCAGCAGCGTAAGCCAGGACTACACCGGGGAGCTGTTTTTT. Translated, it gives CASSVSQDYTGELFF.

The chain uses TRBV28 and TRBJ1-2; no clear D gene. Germline V gene lookup returns CDR1 MDHEN and CDR2 SYDVKM. Trimming left V 11 bases short and J 0 bases short, with 13 bases between. This CDR3 spans 13 amino acids. CDR3 DNA: TGTGCCGTATCGGAGGGTACTAACTATGGCTACACCTTC. It encodes CAVSEGTNYGYTF.

The chain joins TRBV25-1 to TRBJ2-1, with D possibly matching TRBD2 (5 bases). Germline V gives CDR1 MGHDK, CDR2 SYGVNS. The CDR3 runs to 13 residues. V was cut by 2 bases and J by 15 bases, with 17 bases left in between. This CDR3 is CASSEAPSGGAFF. The CDR3 region has the DNA TGTGCCAGCAGTGAAGCCCCCAGCGGCGGTGCGTTCTTC.

The chain has TRBV4-1 and TRBJ2-1; 13 bases match TRBD2. The CDR3 runs to 18 residues. Germline lookup yields CDR1 MGHRA and CDR2 YSYEKL. Trimming at V came to 0 bases and at J to 7 bases, leaving 9 bases not matched to a gene. The DNA for the CDR3 is TGCGCCAGCAGCCAAGATATGCGGACTAGCGGGAGAAGGAATGAGCAGTTCTTC. Translated: CASSQDMRTSGRRNEQFF.

This chain joins TRBV4-2 and TRBJ2-7, with 10 bases lining up with TRBD2. V shed 3 bases, J shed 2 bases, and the junction held 19 bases outside the gene matches. The germline V gene encodes CDR1 LGHNA and CDR2 YNFKEQ. The CDR3 contains 20 residues. CDR3 region: CASSHPPGGSGGSRTYEQYF. In nucleotides, the CDR3 is TGTGCCAGCAGCCACCCCCCGGGCGGTAGCGGGGGGTCCCGTACCTACGAGCAGTACTTC.

The chain links TRBV27 to TRBJ2-1, with a possible D match to TRBD2 (5 bases). From germline, CDR1 is MNHEY and CDR2 SMNVEV (reference sequence). The CDR3 contains 16 residues. V lost 6 bases, J lost 1 base, and 16 bases lay in between. The CDR3 nucleotides read TGTGCCAGCAGAAGCGCCGGGCTAGCATCCTACAATGAGCAGTTCTTC. It is translated as CASRSAGLASYNEQFF.

This clone was counted once. Other DNA sequences of this sample code for an identical CDR3. The genes are TRBV14 and TRBJ1-1; D call uncertain. Between the trimmed V and J ends, which lost 5 bases and 6 bases, there was a span of 13 bases. This CDR3 has 13 amino acids. Germline CDR1 SGHDN, CDR2 FVKESK. CDR3 region: CASSARLPSEAFF. The CDR3 DNA sequence: TGTGCCAGCAGCGCCAGACTGCCTTCTGAAGCTTTCTTT.

This chain uses TRBV6-1 with TRBJ2-3; 12 bases match TRBD1. Germline lookup yields CDR1 MNHNS and CDR2 SASEGT. CDR3 size: 16 residues. Trimming took 4 bases from V and 7 from J; bases not matched to a gene: 9. CDR3 in amino acids: CASSAPGQGAVNTQYF. CDR3 coding DNA: TGTGCCAGCAGTGCACCGGGACAGGGGGCGGTAAATACGCAGTATTTT.

The chain joins TRBV7-9 to TRBJ1-3, with 11 bases lining up with TRBD1. Germline CDR1 SEHNR, CDR2 FQNEAQ (reference sequence). This CDR3 has 17 amino acids. The V gene end was trimmed by 6 bases and the J gene end by 3 bases; junction bases not matched to a gene: 10. The CDR3 protein is CASRQNPGQGGGNTIYF. Here the CDR3 DNA reads TGTGCCAGCAGACAAAACCCGGGACAGGGGGGTGGAAACACCATATATTTT.

The rearrangement links TRBV25-1 to TRBJ2-3; tentatively, D is TRBD2 (6 bases). This CDR3 spans 15 amino acids. V was pared by 8 bases and J by 5 bases, with 20 bases between. Germline CDR1 reads MGHDK; CDR2 reads SYGVNS. CDR3 residues: CASGGLRLSGDTQYF. The CDR3 bases are TGTGCCAGCGGGGGACTCCGTCTGTCGGGAGATACGCAGTATTTT.

V and J are TRBV6-5 and TRBJ1-5; D not resolved. Germline V gene lookup returns CDR1 MNHEY and CDR2 SVGAGI. CDR3 size: 14 residues. Trimming pared 5 bases from V and 3 bases from J, leaving 11 bases between. CDR3 residues: CASSTEWYNQPQHF. The CDR3 DNA follows: TGTGCCAGCAGTACCGAGTGGTACAATCAGCCCCAGCATTTT.

The chain recombines TRBV10-3 with TRBJ2-7, with 8 bases that match TRBD2. The CDR3 has 14 amino acids. Germline-derived CDR1 and CDR2 are ENHRY and SYGVKD. Losses at the gene ends were 6 bases for V and 6 bases for J; bases not matched to a gene: 10. The CDR3 sequence is CAISLAGLEGEQYF. The CDR3 DNA sequence: TGTGCCATCAGCCTAGCGGGTCTCGAGGGCGAGCAGTACTTC.

The V gene is TRBV28, the J gene TRBJ1-2; TRBD1 matches 10 bases. V shed 3 bases and J 4 bases; nucleotides not matched to a gene: 5. This CDR3 is 15 amino acids long. Germline-derived CDR1 and CDR2 are MDHEN and SYDVKM. CDR3 protein: CASSFGTGVRYGYTF. Written as DNA, the CDR3 is TGTGCCAGCAGTTTCGGGACAGGGGTGCGCTATGGCTACACCTTC.

The V gene is TRBV7-9, the J gene TRBJ2-2; 10 bases map to TRBD2. The CDR3 runs 19 residues. V trimming: 1 base; J trimming: 2 bases; junction bases outside the gene matches: 10. Germline values: CDR1 SEHNR, CDR2 FQNEAQ (reference sequence). The CDR3 DNA is TGTGCCAGCAGCTTAGGGCGCCGGACTAGCGGAAGAAACACCGGGGAGCTGTTTTTT. Protein: CASSLGRRTSGRNTGELFF.

V and J are TRBV30 and TRBJ1-1; 8 bases are shared with TRBD1. The length of the CDR3 is 12 residues. Per the germline V gene, CDR1 is GTSNPN and CDR2 is SVGIG (reference sequence). V was pared by 0 bases and J by 6 bases, with 0 bases of the junction left unmatched. The CDR3 is CAWSVQGAEAFF. CDR3 bases: TGTGCCTGGAGTGTACAGGGGGCTGAAGCTTTCTTT.

The chain uses TRBV6-6 and TRBJ1-5; D possibly corresponds to TRBD1 (6 bases). The CDR3 runs 15 residues. Germline V CDR1 and CDR2: MNHNY, SVGAGI (reference sequence). V was cut by 0 bases and J by 1 base, with 7 bases left in between. DNA for the CDR3: TGTGCCAGCAGTTACTCGAGGGGGAGCAATCAGCCCCAGCATTTT. Residues: CASSYSRGSNQPQHF.

This chain connects TRBV19 to TRBJ1-5; 7 bases line up with TRBD1. The V gene end was trimmed by 3 bases and the J gene end by 5 bases; junction bases not matched to a gene: 7. Germline V lookup: CDR1 LNHDA, CDR2 SQIVND (reference sequence). This CDR3 contains 15 residues. CDR3 in amino acids: CASSIRDSSYQPQHF. DNA for the CDR3: TGTGCCAGTAGTATTCGGGACAGCTCCTATCAGCCCCAGCATTTT.

This chain uses TRBV5-1 with TRBJ1-1; D is perhaps TRBD1 (6 bases). The CDR3 runs 14 residues. Between the trimmed V and J ends, which lost 3 bases and 2 bases, there was a span of 11 bases. Germline CDR1 reads SGHRS; CDR2 reads YFSETQ. CDR3 in DNA: TGCGCCAGCAGCTATGGACAGCTCAACACTGAAGCTTTCTTT. Encoded protein: CASSYGQLNTEAFF.

This clone was seen a handful of times. The rearrangement uses TRBV4-3 and TRBJ2-7; maybe TRBD2 (6 bases). This CDR3 has 15 residues. Germline V gene data show CDR1 as LGHNA and CDR2 as YSLEER. V dropped 1 base and J dropped 4 bases, with 14 bases sitting between them. CDR3 sequence (DNA): TGCGCCAGCAGCCAAGTGATCGGGAGTTTTTACGAGCAGTACTTC. This codes for CASSQVIGSFYEQYF.

This chain uses TRBV7-2 with TRBJ1-6; 8 positions agree with TRBD1. Trimming removed 3 bases from V and 9 bases from J; junction bases left unmatched: 10. The CDR3 is 16 residues long. Germline-derived CDR1 and CDR2 are SGHTA and FQGNSA. In DNA form, the CDR3 reads TGTGCCAGCAGCTTGGGATCCGGGACAGGCTTTTCACCCCTCCACTTT. It codes for CASSLGSGTGFSPLHF.

The CDR3 nucleotides are TGTGCCAGCAGTGGTGGCTTAAGGGCCCGGGGGACTGAAGCTTTCTTT. Translated, it gives CASSGGLRARGTEAFF. This chain uses TRBV28 with TRBJ1-1; possible D gene TRBD1, 5 bases. This CDR3 comprises 16 residues. CDR1 MDHEN and CDR2 SYDVKM come from the germline V gene. V lost 5 bases to trimming and J lost 5 bases, with 21 bases between them.

This clone was recorded a few times. The chain links TRBV29-1 to TRBJ2-7; the D gene is possibly TRBD1 (5 bases). Trimming removed 3 bases from V and 1 base from J, with 19 bases in between. CDR1 and CDR2 (germline): SQVTM, ANQGSEA. CDR3 length equals 16 residues. CDR3 bases: TGCAGCGTTGAGGGAAGTGGGGCAGGGCGTTCCTACGAGCAGTACTTC. Amino acid sequence: CSVEGSGAGRSYEQYF.